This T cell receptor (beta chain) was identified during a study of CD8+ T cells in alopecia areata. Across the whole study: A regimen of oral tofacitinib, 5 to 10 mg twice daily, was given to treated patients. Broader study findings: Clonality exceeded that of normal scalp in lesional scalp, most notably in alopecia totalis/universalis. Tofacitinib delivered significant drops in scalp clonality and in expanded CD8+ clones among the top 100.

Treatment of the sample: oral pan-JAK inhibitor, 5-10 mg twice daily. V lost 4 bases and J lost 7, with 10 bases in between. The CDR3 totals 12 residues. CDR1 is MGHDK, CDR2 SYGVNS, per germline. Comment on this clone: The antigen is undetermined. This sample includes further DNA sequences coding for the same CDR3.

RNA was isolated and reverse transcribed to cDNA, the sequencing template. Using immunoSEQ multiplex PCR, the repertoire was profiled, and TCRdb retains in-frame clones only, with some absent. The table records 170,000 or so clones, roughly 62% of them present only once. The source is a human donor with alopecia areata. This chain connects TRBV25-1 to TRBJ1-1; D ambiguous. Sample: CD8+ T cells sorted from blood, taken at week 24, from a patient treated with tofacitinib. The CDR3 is CASSVGAGEAFF. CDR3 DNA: TGTGCCAGCAGTGTGGGAGCAGGTGAAGCTTTCTTT.